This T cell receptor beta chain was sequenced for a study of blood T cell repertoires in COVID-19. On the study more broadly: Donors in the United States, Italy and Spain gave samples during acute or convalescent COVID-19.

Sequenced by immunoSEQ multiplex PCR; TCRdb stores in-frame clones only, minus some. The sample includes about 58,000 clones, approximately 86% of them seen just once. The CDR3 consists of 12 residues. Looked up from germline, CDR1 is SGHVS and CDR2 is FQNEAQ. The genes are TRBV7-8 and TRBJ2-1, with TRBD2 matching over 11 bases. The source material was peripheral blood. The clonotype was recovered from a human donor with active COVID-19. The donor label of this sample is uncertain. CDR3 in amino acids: CASSGGTVEQFF. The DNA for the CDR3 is TGTGCATCTAGCGGGGGGACTGTTGAGCAGTTCTTC.